This TCR beta chain came from a study of blood T cell repertoires in COVID-19. CDR3 length: 15 residues. Trimming removed 3 bases from V and 6 bases from J; junction bases left unmatched: 8. Germline CDR1 reads SGDLS; CDR2 reads YYNGEE. Sequenced by immunoSEQ multiplex PCR; TCRdb stores in-frame clones only, minus some. The table shows over 35,000 clones, with about 85% occurring only once. The receptor's source is a human donor in a cohort sampled during active COVID-19. Material for sequencing was peripheral blood. The chain links TRBV9 to TRBJ1-2; 10 bases fit TRBD1. The CDR3 nucleotides are TGTGCCAGCAGCGGAGACCCCGACAGGGGGCATGGCTACACCTTC. Its translation: CASSGDPDRGHGYTF.